The T cell receptor (beta chain) under discussion was sequenced for a study of long-term antiretroviral therapy in people with HIV. Study-level results: The data indicate that diversity increased after ART but remained below transplant donor controls. CDR3 lengths in HIV samples spanned a narrower range than controls.

Details on this clone: Its antigen is unknown.

V lost 2 bases to trimming and J lost 4 bases, with 4 bases between them. Germline loops: CDR1 DFQATT, CDR2 SNEGSKA (reference sequence). CDR3 size: 11 residues. The assay used was immunoSEQ (version v3.0), run at survey level. Here immunoSEQ multiplex PCR was the method, and the copy in TCRdb shows in-frame clones only, minus some. The top ten clones hold around 10% of a sample with tens of thousands of clones, around 80% of them seen once. Only United States sites treated participants with HIV. Amounts of about 0.85-10 million cryopreserved PBMC were held in the samples before DNA extraction. The sample here was unsorted PBMCs, taken approximately 2.9 years after starting antiretroviral therapy. The genes are TRBV20-1 and TRBJ2-3, with D unclear. The clonotype comes from a man aged 25 to 45 with HIV. This CDR3 reads CSARRADTQYF. CDR3 nucleotide sequence: TGCAGTGCTAGACGGGCAGATACGCAGTATTTT.